What follows describes a single TCR beta chain. Its antigen remains unidentified. Trimming stripped 5 bases from V and 3 bases from J, with 13 bases between. Germline lookup yields CDR1 KGHDR and CDR2 SFDVKD. This CDR3 is 15 amino acids long. This sample stems from a study of T cell responses to AZD1222 COVID-19 vaccine. Study outcomes and limitations: Spike-specific TCR depth and breadth grew after two AZD1222 doses.

Libraries were prepared by immunoSEQ multiplex PCR; TCRdb keeps only in-frame clonotypes and omits some of them. The repertoire includes 160,000 or so clones, 90% of them detected once, and approximately 4% sits in the top ten. This chain links TRBV24-1 with TRBJ1-5; D gene unclear. The receptor comes from an adult who received the MenACWY meningococcal vaccine as a control. The source was peripheral blood, collected 28 days after the second dose of the MenACWY control vaccine. CDR3 DNA: TGTGCCACCAGTGGTGGCATAGGGTACAATCAGCCCCAGCATTTT. It is translated as CATSGGIGYNQPQHF.